A selection of T cell receptor beta chains follows, all from one sample in a study of blood T cell repertoires in COVID-19. TCRdb keeps only in-frame clones here, not all; method: immunoSEQ multiplex PCR. The data contain fewer than 150,000 clones, 80% to 85% of them singletons. Sequenced sample: peripheral blood. The receptor source for this set is a human donor in a cohort sampled during active COVID-19. Both conserved end residues are part of each CDR3. Fields, in order: V gene, J gene, D gene, CDR3 length, clone size, CDR3 DNA, CDR3 protein. A D gene is named only where the DNA matches it firmly. Rows give clone size only sometimes, using once, few, many, or a class for an expanded clone.

TRBV7-9,TRBJ2-7,.,15,few,TGTGCCAGCAGCTTAAGGAGGACAGAAGAGTACGAGCAGTACTTC,CASSLRRTEEYEQYF
TRBV12-5,TRBJ1-1,.,14,.,TGTGCTAGTGGTTGGGGGGGACAGAACACTGAAGCTTTCTTT,CASGWGGQNTEAFF
TRBV19,TRBJ2-3,TRBD1,15,.,TGTGCCAGTGGAGAACAGGGGACAAGCACAGATACGCAGTATTTT,CASGEQGTSTDTQYF
TRBV5-6,TRBJ1-4,TRBD1,15,.,TGTGCCAGCAGTCTCCAAGACAGGGGCCCCGAAAAACTGTTTTTT,CASSLQDRGPEKLFF
TRBV6-6,TRBJ2-5,.,13,.,TGTGCCAGCAGCGGACAGAACCAAGAGACCCAGTACTTC,CASSGQNQETQYF
TRBV6-5,TRBJ1-1,TRBD1,11,.,TGTGCCAGCAGCCGGGACAGGGAAGCTTTCTTT,CASSRDREAFF
TRBV5-6,TRBJ2-4,.,13,.,TGTGCCAGCAGCTTGATGGGGCTAGACATTCAGTACTTC,CASSLMGLDIQYF
TRBV6-5,TRBJ2-7,.,13,.,TGTGCCAGCAAGGAAAGACCCAGCGGTGAGCAGTACTTC,CASKERPSGEQYF
TRBV2,TRBJ1-4,TRBD1,14,.,TGTGCCAGCAGGATGGGACAGGCGGGCGAAAAACTGTTTTTT,CASRMGQAGEKLFF
TRBV2,TRBJ2-7,TRBD1,13,.,TGTGCCAGCAGCCGGGACAGGGTTTCCGAGCAGTACTTC,CASSRDRVSEQYF
TRBV4-1,TRBJ2-3,.,16,once,TGCGCCAGCAGCCGAGAGAAGGGGGGGGACCCAGATACGCAGTATTTT,CASSREKGGDPDTQYF
TRBV7-2,TRBJ2-7,TRBD2,13,.,TGTGCCAGCAGCCTAGCGGCATCCTACGAGCAGTACTTC,CASSLAASYEQYF
TRBV7-9,TRBJ2-1,.,16,few,TGTGCCAGCAGCTTAGACGGGTCCCTCTTGAACAATGAGCAGTTCTTC,CASSLDGSLLNNEQFF
TRBV11-3,TRBJ2-7,.,14,.,TGTGCCAGCAGCTCCGGACGGGGGGCGGGGGAGCAGTACTTC,CASSSGRGAGEQYF
TRBV6-1,TRBJ1-2,TRBD1,15,.,TGTGCCAGCAGTGAAAAGGCCAGGGGGCCTCATGGCTACACCTTC,CASSEKARGPHGYTF
TRBV7-9,TRBJ2-1,.,14,few,TGTGCCAGCAGCTATTCGGGGGACTACAATGAGCAGTTCTTC,CASSYSGDYNEQFF
TRBV7-3,TRBJ2-3,TRBD2,16,.,TGTGCCAGCAGCTGGGCGGGGGGCGGATGGGCAGATACGCAGTATTTT,CASSWAGGGWADTQYF
TRBV6-1,TRBJ2-3,.,14,.,TGTGCCAGCAGTGAAGCCCCGGCGGCAGATACGCAGTATTTT,CASSEAPAADTQYF
TRBV4-1,TRBJ2-5,TRBD2,15,.,TGCGCCAGCAGCCAAGGGGTGCGGGGGGGAGAGACCCAGTACTTC,CASSQGVRGGETQYF
TRBV6-5,TRBJ1-2,TRBD1,13,.,TGTGCCAGCAGTTACCCAGGGGGCTATGGCTACACCTTC,CASSYPGGYGYTF
TRBV10-3,TRBJ1-5,.,15,once,TGTGCCATCAGTGAGTCGACGGGGGGCAATCAGCCCCAGCATTTT,CAISESTGGNQPQHF
TRBV7-2,TRBJ1-1,.,14,.,TGTGCCAGCAGCTTATCGGGAGGAAACACTGAAGCTTTCTTT,CASSLSGGNTEAFF
TRBV3-1/TRBV3-2,TRBJ1-3,.,14,.,TGTGCCAGCAGCCTTCTGACGGGTGGAAACACCATATATTTT,CASSLLTGGNTIYF
TRBV11-3,TRBJ2-1,TRBD2,13,few,TGTGCCAGCAGCACGCACGGGGGGGGCTCGCAGTTCTTC,CASSTHGGGSQFF
TRBV29-1,TRBJ2-7,.,12,.,TGCAGCGTTGTTCAGGGAACACACGAGCAGTACTTC,CSVVQGTHEQYF
TRBV7-8,TRBJ1-5,TRBD1,14,.,TGTGCCAGCAGCCTAGACAGGGCTGGTCAGCCCCAGCATTTT,CASSLDRAGQPQHF
TRBV28,TRBJ2-4,.,16,few,TGTGCCAGCAGTTTAAGAGGAGGGGATCAAAAAAACATTCAGTACTTC,CASSLRGGDQKNIQYF
TRBV7-2,TRBJ2-1,TRBD2,16,.,TGTGCCAGCAGCCTCGTAGCGGGGGGGCCTTACAATGAGCAGTTCTTC,CASSLVAGGPYNEQFF
TRBV24-1,TRBJ2-3,TRBD2,17,.,TGTGCCACCAGTGACCAGACTAGCGGGATAATGAAAGATACGCAGTATTTT,CATSDQTSGIMKDTQYF
TRBV6-6,TRBJ2-7,TRBD1,12,.,TGTGCCAGCCGGGACAGGTGGTACGAGCAGTACTTC,CASRDRWYEQYF
TRBV7-9,TRBJ2-3,.,11,.,TGTGCCAGCAGTCCTGCGGATACGCAGTATTTT,CASSPADTQYF
TRBV4-1,TRBJ2-1,TRBD2,18,.,TGCGCCAGCAGCCTCCGACTAGCGGGGGCGCGCTCCTACAATGAGCAGTTCTTC,CASSLRLAGARSYNEQFF
TRBV5-1,TRBJ1-1,TRBD1,15,.,TGCGCCAGCAGCTTACCTGACAGGGTGAACACTGAAGCTTTCTTT,CASSLPDRVNTEAFF
TRBV2,TRBJ1-2,.,15,.,TGTGCCAGCAGTGAAGTGACAGGAAATAACTATGGCTACACCTTC,CASSEVTGNNYGYTF
TRBV11-2,TRBJ2-7,TRBD1,14,.,TGTGCCAGCAGCTTCAGGGGGCCCGGGTGGGAGCAGTACTTC,CASSFRGPGWEQYF
TRBV5-6,TRBJ1-6,.,13,.,TGTGCCAGCAGCTTGGCCAGTAATTCACCCCTCCACTTT,CASSLASNSPLHF
TRBV7-2,TRBJ1-2,TRBD1,15,.,TGTGCCAGCACATTCGGACAGGGATACCGCTATGGCTACACCTTC,CASTFGQGYRYGYTF
TRBV10-1,TRBJ2-1,.,15,.,TGCGCCAGCAGTGATGGGGGACTCGGAGACAATGAGCAGTTCTTC,CASSDGGLGDNEQFF
TRBV7-9,TRBJ2-7,.,13,.,TGTGCCAGCAGGGTGACAGGTTCCTACGAGCAGTACTTC,CASRVTGSYEQYF
TRBV24-1,TRBJ2-3,TRBD2,13,.,TGTGCCACCAGTGCGGGGGGGGCAGATACGCAGTATTTT,CATSAGGADTQYF
TRBV6-5,TRBJ1-1,TRBD1,15,.,TGTGCCAGCAGGGAGACAGGGGGCTCGAACACTGAAGCTTTCTTT,CASRETGGSNTEAFF
TRBV7-2,TRBJ1-1,.,14,.,TGTGCCAGCAGCTCCACCAGGGTGAACACTGAAGCTTTCTTT,CASSSTRVNTEAFF
TRBV19,TRBJ1-1,.,11,.,TGTGCCAGTACTCTGAACACTGAAGCTTTCTTT,CASTLNTEAFF
TRBV7-9,TRBJ1-2,TRBD1,14,once,TGTGCCAGCAGCCGATCCGGGACAGGGGACGGCTACACCTTC,CASSRSGTGDGYTF
TRBV20-1,TRBJ2-7,.,10,.,TGCAGTGCTGAAGCCGGGATTCAGTACTTC,CSAEAGIQYF
TRBV7-2,TRBJ2-3,TRBD1,16,few,TGTGCCAGCAGCTCCCCCGGGCGACAGGGGACAGATACGCAGTATTTT,CASSSPGRQGTDTQYF
TRBV7-9,TRBJ1-1,TRBD1,17,.,TGTGCCAGCAGCCCGGACAGGGGTAGAGGACCGGACACTGAAGCTTTCTTT,CASSPDRGRGPDTEAFF
TRBV25-1,TRBJ1-1,.,15,.,TGTGCCAGCAGTGACCCAGGGGCGGGTGGCACTGAAGCTTTCTTT,CASSDPGAGGTEAFF
TRBV14,TRBJ2-1,.,13,.,TGTGCCAGCAGCCAACTTACTTCCAATGAGCAGTTCTTC,CASSQLTSNEQFF
TRBV19,TRBJ1-5,.,14,.,TGTGCCAGTAGTATGCCGGGGTACAATCAGCCCCAGCATTTT,CASSMPGYNQPQHF
TRBV28,TRBJ2-7,TRBD1,12,.,TGTGCCAGCATTACAGGGGGCCACGAGCAGTACTTC,CASITGGHEQYF
TRBV7-9,TRBJ2-7,TRBD1,15,.,TGTGCCAGCAGCTTAGGGACAGGGGGCTCGGACGAGCAGTACTTC,CASSLGTGGSDEQYF
TRBV3-1/TRBV3-2,TRBJ1-2,.,15,.,TGTGCCAGCAGCCAAGAAGGGGGGGCCTTCTATGGCTACACCTTC,CASSQEGGAFYGYTF
TRBV4-1,TRBJ1-1,TRBD1,15,few,TGCGCCAGCAGCTCCGTCGGGACAGAGAACACTGAAGCTTTCTTT,CASSSVGTENTEAFF